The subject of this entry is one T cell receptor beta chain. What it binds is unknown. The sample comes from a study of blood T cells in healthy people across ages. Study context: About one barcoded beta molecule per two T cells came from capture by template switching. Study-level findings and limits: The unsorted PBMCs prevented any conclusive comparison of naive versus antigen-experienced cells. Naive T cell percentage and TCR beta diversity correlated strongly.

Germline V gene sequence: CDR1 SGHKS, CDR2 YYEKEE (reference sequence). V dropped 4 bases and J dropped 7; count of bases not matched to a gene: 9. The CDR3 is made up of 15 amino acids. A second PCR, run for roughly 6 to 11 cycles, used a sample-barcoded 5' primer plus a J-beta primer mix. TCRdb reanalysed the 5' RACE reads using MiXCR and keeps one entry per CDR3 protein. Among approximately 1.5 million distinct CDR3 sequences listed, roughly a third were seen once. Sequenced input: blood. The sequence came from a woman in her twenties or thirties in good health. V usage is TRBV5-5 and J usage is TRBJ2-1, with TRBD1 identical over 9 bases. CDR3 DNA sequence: TGTGCCAGCAGCCCTCGACAGGGGGTTTGGAATGAGCAGTTCTTC. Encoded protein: CASSPRQGVWNEQFF.